A selection of T cell receptor beta chains follows, all from one sample in a study of multiple sclerosis patients with progressive multifocal leukoencephalopathy. Assay used: immunoSEQ multiplex PCR; TCRdb lists only in-frame clones, some missing. The sample has 25,000 to 30,000 clones; more than 75% are singletons. Sequences were obtained from PBMCs. The receptors shown here come from a human donor with multiple sclerosis. The CDR3 runs from the conserved cysteine through the conserved F or W. The order of the fields is clone size, V gene, J gene, D gene, CDR3 DNA, CDR3 protein. A D gene is named only where the DNA matches it firmly. Size is omitted from some rows. Given values are once, few, many or a class for expanded clones.

abundance: NA; v_gene: TRBV7-8; j_gene: TRBJ1-2; d_gene: NA; CDR3nt: TGTGCCAGCAGCTTGACAGAAGCCTATGGCTACACCTTC; CDR3aa: CASSLTEAYGYTF
abundance: NA; v_gene: TRBV6-6; j_gene: TRBJ1-1; d_gene: NA; CDR3nt: TGTGCCAGTTTTTCACAGGGAAAGAGGAACACTGAAGCTTTCTTT; CDR3aa: CASFSQGKRNTEAFF
abundance: NA; v_gene: TRBV9; j_gene: TRBJ2-5; d_gene: NA; CDR3nt: TGTGCCAGCAGCTCCACAGGGTCCCAAGAGACCCAGTACTTC; CDR3aa: CASSSTGSQETQYF
abundance: NA; v_gene: TRBV2; j_gene: TRBJ1-2; d_gene: NA; CDR3nt: TGTGCCAGCATCGGGGCGGGAAACTATGGCTACACCTTC; CDR3aa: CASIGAGNYGYTF
abundance: once; v_gene: TRBV4-1; j_gene: TRBJ2-5; d_gene: TRBD1; CDR3nt: TGCGCCAGCAGCCTGAAAGGGACAGGGGTGGAGACCCAGTACTTC; CDR3aa: CASSLKGTGVETQYF
abundance: NA; v_gene: TRBV28; j_gene: TRBJ1-5; d_gene: TRBD1; CDR3nt: TGTGCCAGCAGTTTCAGTACAGGGGTAAATCAGCCCCAGCATTTT; CDR3aa: CASSFSTGVNQPQHF
abundance: NA; v_gene: TRBV6-1; j_gene: TRBJ2-7; d_gene: TRBD1; CDR3nt: TGTGCCAGCAGGACCGGGACAGGGGACTACGAGCAGTACTTC; CDR3aa: CASRTGTGDYEQYF
abundance: NA; v_gene: TRBV19; j_gene: TRBJ1-5; d_gene: NA; CDR3nt: TGTGCCAGTAGGGCAGGGAATCAGCCCCAGCATTTT; CDR3aa: CASRAGNQPQHF
abundance: NA; v_gene: TRBV15; j_gene: TRBJ1-4; d_gene: NA; CDR3nt: TGTGCCACCAGCAGAGAAGGGGAGGCAACTAATGAAAAACTGTTTTTT; CDR3aa: CATSREGEATNEKLFF
abundance: once; v_gene: TRBV6-5; j_gene: TRBJ1-2; d_gene: NA; CDR3nt: TGTGCCAGCAGTTACCTGGCAGGCCATGGCTACACCTTC; CDR3aa: CASSYLAGHGYTF
abundance: NA; v_gene: TRBV4-1; j_gene: TRBJ1-2; d_gene: NA; CDR3nt: TGCGCCAGCAGCCCCGGGGGCACGGGGGGCTATGGCTACACCTTC; CDR3aa: CASSPGGTGGYGYTF
abundance: NA; v_gene: TRBV6-1; j_gene: TRBJ2-3; d_gene: TRBD2; CDR3nt: TGTGCCAGCAGCCCGACTAGCGGGGTTGCAGATACGCAGTATTTT; CDR3aa: CASSPTSGVADTQYF
abundance: NA; v_gene: TRBV5-8; j_gene: TRBJ1-3; d_gene: NA; CDR3nt: TGTGCCAGCAGCTTGGTGGGTAGACCCACCATATATTTT; CDR3aa: CASSLVGRPTIYF
abundance: NA; v_gene: TRBV14; j_gene: TRBJ1-4; d_gene: NA; CDR3nt: TGTGCCAGCAGCCCCCTGTCGGGGAAGAATGAAAAACTGTTTTTT; CDR3aa: CASSPLSGKNEKLFF
abundance: NA; v_gene: TRBV5-1; j_gene: TRBJ2-4; d_gene: NA; CDR3nt: TGCGCCAGCAGCCCAGGACAGACCCTAGCCAAAAACATTCAGTACTTC; CDR3aa: CASSPGQTLAKNIQYF
abundance: few; v_gene: TRBV6-5; j_gene: TRBJ1-2; d_gene: TRBD1; CDR3nt: TGTGCCAGCAGACGGACAGGCGTCTATGGCTACACCTTC; CDR3aa: CASRRTGVYGYTF
abundance: NA; v_gene: TRBV4-3; j_gene: TRBJ2-1; d_gene: NA; CDR3nt: TGCGCCAGCAGCCAAGATCAGGGCCGGCTCGGCGGGCAGGACAATGAGCAGTTCTTC; CDR3aa: CASSQDQGRLGGQDNEQFF
abundance: NA; v_gene: TRBV7-6; j_gene: TRBJ2-3; d_gene: NA; CDR3nt: TGTGCCAGCAGCTTCAGTCGGTGGGTAACAACAGATACGCAGTATTTT; CDR3aa: CASSFSRWVTTDTQYF
abundance: NA; v_gene: TRBV7-7; j_gene: TRBJ1-4; d_gene: TRBD1; CDR3nt: TGTGCTAGCAGCCCCCGGGACAGGGGGCATGGTGAAAAACTGTTTTTT; CDR3aa: CASSPRDRGHGEKLFF
abundance: NA; v_gene: TRBV5-8; j_gene: TRBJ1-2; d_gene: NA; CDR3nt: TGTGCCAGCAGCTTAGTCGGCTATGGCTACACCTTC; CDR3aa: CASSLVGYGYTF
abundance: NA; v_gene: TRBV19; j_gene: TRBJ2-2; d_gene: NA; CDR3nt: TGTGCCAGTATCCCGACAGGGAGGGACACCGGGGAGCTGTTTTTT; CDR3aa: CASIPTGRDTGELFF
abundance: NA; v_gene: TRBV19; j_gene: TRBJ1-2; d_gene: NA; CDR3nt: TGTGCCAGTAGTATGAAGAGCGGACAGAACTATGGCTACACCTTC; CDR3aa: CASSMKSGQNYGYTF
abundance: NA; v_gene: TRBV5-5; j_gene: TRBJ2-1; d_gene: NA; CDR3nt: TGTGCCAGCAGCTTGGCGGGGTATTCGTCCTACAATGAGCAGTTCTTC; CDR3aa: CASSLAGYSSYNEQFF
abundance: NA; v_gene: TRBV7-9; j_gene: TRBJ1-1; d_gene: NA; CDR3nt: TGTGCCAGCAGCTTCGGACAGGAAGCTTTCTTT; CDR3aa: CASSFGQEAFF
abundance: NA; v_gene: TRBV18; j_gene: TRBJ2-5; d_gene: TRBD1; CDR3nt: TGTGCCAGCAATACAGGGGTTCAAGAGACCCAGTACTTC; CDR3aa: CASNTGVQETQYF
abundance: NA; v_gene: TRBV7-9; j_gene: TRBJ2-7; d_gene: TRBD2; CDR3nt: TGTGCCAGCAAGGACACTAGCGGGAGGCCCTCCGAGCAGTACTTC; CDR3aa: CASKDTSGRPSEQYF
abundance: NA; v_gene: TRBV5-1; j_gene: TRBJ2-3; d_gene: TRBD1; CDR3nt: TGCGCCAGCAGCTTGGAGGTGGGGACAGGGGCAGATACGCAGTATTTT; CDR3aa: CASSLEVGTGADTQYF
abundance: NA; v_gene: TRBV25-1; j_gene: TRBJ2-2; d_gene: TRBD2; CDR3nt: TGTGCCAGCAGGGGAACCCTGGGGGGGGAAGGCGGGGAGCTGTTTTTT; CDR3aa: CASRGTLGGEGGELFF
abundance: NA; v_gene: TRBV30; j_gene: TRBJ2-7; d_gene: NA; CDR3nt: TGTGCCTGGAGTCGGACACTGAGCTCCCACGAGCAGTACTTC; CDR3aa: CAWSRTLSSHEQYF
abundance: NA; v_gene: TRBV28; j_gene: TRBJ2-7; d_gene: TRBD1; CDR3nt: TGTGCCAGCCTAGGGACAGCCTACGAGCAGTACTTC; CDR3aa: CASLGTAYEQYF
abundance: NA; v_gene: TRBV9; j_gene: TRBJ2-3; d_gene: NA; CDR3nt: TGTGCCAGCAGCGTAGGGGGTAGGGATACGCAGTATTTT; CDR3aa: CASSVGGRDTQYF
abundance: NA; v_gene: TRBV12-5; j_gene: TRBJ1-1; d_gene: NA; CDR3nt: TGTGCTAGTGGTTTTGGCTACTCCGGTGAAGCTTTCTTT; CDR3aa: CASGFGYSGEAFF
abundance: NA; v_gene: TRBV9; j_gene: TRBJ2-1; d_gene: TRBD1; CDR3nt: TGTGCCAGCAGCCCTGGGACAGGGGGACAATGGCAGCAGTTCTTC; CDR3aa: CASSPGTGGQWQQFF